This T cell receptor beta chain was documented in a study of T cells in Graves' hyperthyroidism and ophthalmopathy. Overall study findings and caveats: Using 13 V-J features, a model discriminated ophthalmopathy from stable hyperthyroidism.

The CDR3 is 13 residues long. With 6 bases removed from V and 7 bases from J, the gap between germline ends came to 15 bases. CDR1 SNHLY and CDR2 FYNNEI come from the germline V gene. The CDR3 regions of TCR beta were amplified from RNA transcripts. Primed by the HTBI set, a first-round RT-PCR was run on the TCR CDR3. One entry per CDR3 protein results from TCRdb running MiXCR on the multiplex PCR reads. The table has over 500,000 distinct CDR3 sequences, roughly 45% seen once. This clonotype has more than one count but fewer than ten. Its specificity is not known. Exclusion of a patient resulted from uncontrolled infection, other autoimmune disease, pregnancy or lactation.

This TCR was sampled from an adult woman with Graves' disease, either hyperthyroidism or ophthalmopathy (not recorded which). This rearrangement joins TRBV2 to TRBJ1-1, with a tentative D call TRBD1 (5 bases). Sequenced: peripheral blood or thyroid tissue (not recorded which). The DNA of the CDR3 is TGTGCCAGCAGCGTTGGGGGAGGCGGTGAAGCTTTCTTT. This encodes CASSVGGGGEAFF.